This TCR beta chain was recovered during a study of cytomegalovirus exposure and HLA in healthy donors (dated by TCRdb to the late 2010s). About the full investigation: In an earlier analysis of roughly 590 of the donors, around 290 Gb of sequence data and some 100 million unique TCR beta sequences from approximately 180 million T cells were reported. An early release covering roughly 640 HLA-typed donors comprised about 300 gigabases of sequencing data and some 79 million unique TCR sequences. Every repertoire in the discovery cohort had been generated on one and the same sequencing platform. A later genetic analysis took genome-wide SNP genotypes for about three fifths of the 666 donors and used that subset as a discovery cohort. On average, roughly 250,000 unique TCR beta nucleotide sequences were sequenced per donor among about 400 genotyped donors of the cohort, with 15% to 20% of those sequences being non-productive. Among the roughly 390 genotyped donors, approximately 81% belonged to the genetic ancestry cluster associated with self-reported Caucasian donors. HLA typing covered class I and class II loci at four-digit resolution. Donor age, sex, ethnicity and CMV serostatus were compiled alongside the repertoire data. A separate validation cohort of 100 to 150 different subjects was used in addition to the approximately 700-subject first cohort. The number of donors typed differed by locus, with 629-630 for A, B, C, DRB1 and DQB1, around 500 for DQA1, about 610 for DPA1, and 450 to 480 for DPB1. The later analysis used no new phenotypic data to find candidate immune exposures, relying instead on TCR beta sequences and their occurrence across donors. About five DR-DQ haplotypes were treated as single units for association and clustering because of strong linkage in the cohort. To predict cytomegalovirus infection status, the study brought together high-throughput TCR immunosequencing, statistical association of individual TCRs with disease status, and machine learning. The aim of the study was to test whether cataloging public T cell receptors could identify signatures of past pathogen exposure. The T cell repertoires of under 700 subjects were profiled by immunosequencing and related to cytomegalovirus serostatus. A later analysis re-examined previously published TCR beta repertoires from roughly 720 donors and added high-resolution HLA genotyping to investigate patterns of TCR occurrence. An earlier analysis of several hundred of the donors applied high-throughput TCR beta sequencing to assess whether each TCR beta V gene segment acted as functional or pseudogenic. Paper-wide results and their limitations: A later genetic analysis reported fewer N-insertions in productive TCRs among donors in an Asian-associated ancestry cluster than the approximately 700-donor mean. HLA typing was unavailable for some donors at each locus, so association tests used only the typed subset. Because counts were too low, roughly 18 rarely observed V segments, including chromosome 9 orphons, were left out of the earlier analysis of 500 to 650 of the donors. A total of 164 TCR beta chains were listed by the study as associated with cytomegalovirus. A few of the identified cytomegalovirus-associated TCR beta chains were confirmed in vitro to be specific for cytomegalovirus antigens. In both the original and validation cohorts, the classifier was reported to diagnose cytomegalovirus status with high specificity and sensitivity. While some public TCRs were present in many individuals, most TCR sequences turned up only very rarely across donors. Roughly uniform sequencing depth across donors was assumed in presence/absence analyses, although this assumption may not hold. Some IMGT-functional V segments, including TRBV6-2 and TRBV6-3, could not be distinguished by the 87-base-pair reads and were therefore excluded. In a later analysis, most CMV-associated TCR beta chains were found to appear HLA-restricted, with HLA associations seemingly driven largely by CMV exposure. Correlated functional status among segregating V segments might reflect linkage disequilibrium, but an unknown experimental factor could not be ruled out. In a later analysis, around 17,000 TCR beta sequences were associated with specific HLA alleles at a false discovery rate of 0.05. In a later analysis, the rate of TCR association differed among HLA loci, with DRB1 alleles having the most associated TCRs and HLA-C alleles having the fewest. In a later analysis, several top co-occurrence clusters were reported to appear linked to parvovirus B19, influenza, CMV and Epstein-Barr virus. Strong co-occurrence of HLA alleles, especially DR and DQ, made assigning TCR associations to individual alleles difficult. In an earlier analysis of 587 of the donors, most TCR beta V segments appeared in productive rearrangements about 90% or about 30% of the time, broadly matching IMGT annotations. The authors suggested that the approach could potentially be generalized to other disease states and immunological phenotypes. A cluster of highly shared sequence variants was judged likely to be a technical artifact of the sequencing pipeline. Only TCR beta chains were sequenced in this cohort, and the absence of alpha or paired-chain data limited detectable features. For the cohort, immune exposure information was limited to CMV serostatus. In a later analysis, HLA-associated TCR beta chains were found to be more clonally expanded and to have lower generation probabilities than equally common non-associated chains. V-gene and J-gene trimming of TCR beta chains was associated with a missense DCLRE1C variant in a later genetic analysis, and the association was replicated in an independent cohort. A further reported finding was that TCR beta sequences accurately predicted the HLA-A and HLA-B alleles for most subjects in the first cohort.

The cohort comprised 710 or so healthy bone marrow donors. At the time of sampling, every cohort member was nominally healthy, though immune exposures that went unrecorded were likely present. The donor tested CMV seronegative and was one of the 352 seronegative cohort members. A peripheral blood sample was collected from each donor, and TCR beta sequencing was performed on peripheral blood mononuclear cells. Genomic DNA was extracted from the blood cell samples with the Qiagen DNeasy Blood Extraction Kit. In the case of this clone: It lacks a known antigen.

The receptor library was made with the immunoSEQ multiplex PCR assay. For the multiplex PCR, a mixture combining 60 forward primers for TCR Vbeta segments and 13 reverse primers for TCR Jbeta segments was used. Amplification of the CDR3 region of rearranged TCR beta genes was performed with a multiplex PCR assay on genomic DNA. Amplified TCR beta libraries were sequenced as 87-base-pair reads on the Illumina HiSeq System. In the source study's methods: A later analysis counted tens of millions of unique TCR beta chains across the 550 to 750 repertoires, and around 9.9 million of these chains were shared by at least two donors. Raw reads were error-corrected and collapsed into unique sequences by a nearest-neighbor algorithm in which closely related sequences were merged to remove PCR and sequencing errors. Alignment of CDR3 sequences to IMGT reference sequences was used to assign V, D and J gene segments. For a sequence to be retained, at least a six-nucleotide match to both a V gene segment and a J gene segment was required. Rearrangements were called productive when the CDR3 lacked stop codons and stayed in frame with V and J; all others were non-productive. CDR3 was defined according to IMGT convention as the region running from the second conserved V-encoded cysteine to the conserved J-encoded phenylalanine. The earlier analysis of fewer than 750 of the donors excluded sequences that lacked an unambiguous match to a single V gene segment. In an earlier analysis of 500 to 750 of the donors, V segments were called functional above 56.7% productive rearrangements and were called segregating when the between-donor standard deviation exceeded 5%. A statistical classification framework was built for diagnosing cytomegalovirus status from the catalog of TCR beta chain sequences. In a later analysis, TCR nucleotide sequences were compared against IMGT/GENE-DB human TR gene sequences so that V and J genes could be assigned. In a later analysis, CDR3 sequences and most-parsimonious VDJ recombination scenarios were assigned using the TCRdist pipeline. A later analysis defined each TCR beta chain by its CDR3 amino acid sequence plus V-gene family, and excluded reads lacking a unique V-gene family. As a way to deal with suspected cross-contamination and a sequencing artifact, a later analysis dropped 450 to 600 nucleotide sequences that were highly shared and had low generation probability. In a later analysis, a clonal expansion index for each public chain was calculated from normalized within-repertoire ranks of inferred template counts. A later analysis computed generation probabilities with a VDJ recombination model fitted to out-of-frame rearrangements, and checked the results against IGoR. A later analysis scored TCR-TCR, TCR-HLA and TCR-CMV co-occurrence with hypergeometric tests, applying a repertoire-size bias correction to TCR pairs. In a later analysis, false discovery rates were estimated by permuting HLA or CMV assignments 20 times. A later analysis grouped co-occurring TCRs with DBSCAN, adding TCRdist sequence similarity when clustering within HLA-allele-positive subsets. For co-occurrence clustering, repertoires with fewer than 30,000 or more than 120,000 public chains were excluded, along with about five repertoires with anomalous nucleotide sharing. TCRdb stores this immuneACCESS table with in-frame sequences only. Part of the clones is absent; in the studies checked, under half of the shortfall reflects unresolved V genes, and no reason is known for the rest. That table gives V, J and clone size, and the DNA gave D and trimming. In this sample's table one finds 95,000 to 110,000 clones. The leading ten clones occupy 3.5% of the sample.

The CDR1 and CDR2 encoded by the germline V gene are SGHTA and FQGNSA. V loses 5 bases of germline sequence and J loses 5 bases, and the interval between the two ends is 18 bases. From the cysteine up to the phenylalanine, the CDR3 has a length of 15 residues. CDR3 DNA is the only sequence kept; it has 45 bases, read in frame from the first base. Sequencing used PBMCs. The source of this sequence is a middle-aged man in good health and CMV-seronegative. The V and J genes are TRBV7-2 and TRBJ1-1; TRBD1 is a possible D gene, resting on 6 matching bases. The CDR3 loop reads CASSHRSGDWTEAFF. The nucleotide sequence reads TGTGCCAGCAGCCACAGATCAGGGGATTGGACTGAAGCTTTCTTT. Extended through the reference TRBV7-2 and TRBJ1-1 proteins, this CDR3 yields the full variable domain: GAGVSQSPSNKVTEKGKDVELRCDPISGHTALYWYRQSLGQGLEFLIYFQGNSAPDKSGLPSDRFSAERTGGSVSTLTIQRTQQEDSAVYLCASSHRSGDWTEAFFGQGTRLTVV.